Here is one T cell receptor beta chain with its context. What it binds is not known. Though probably carrying unrecorded immune exposures, donors were nominally healthy at sampling. Use of 60 Vbeta and 13 Jbeta primers characterized the PCR. Only in-frame clones appear in the TCRdb table, and some are missing; sequencing was by immunoSEQ multiplex PCR. The sample consists of 210,000 or so clones, 60% to 85% of them appearing once. The data were taken from a study of cytomegalovirus exposure and HLA in healthy donors. General study results and limits: Indistinguishable V segments such as TRBV6-2 and TRBV6-3 were excluded.

Germline assignment: CDR1 LGHNA and CDR2 YNFKEQ. CDR3 length: 16 residues. J gave up 5 bases and V 4 bases, and 11 bases lay outside the gene matches. This clonotype originated in a man aged 35-49 years in good health and CMV-seronegative. The genes are TRBV4-2 and TRBJ2-5, with 9 bases identical to TRBD1. The sequencing input was PBMCs. Here the CDR3 DNA reads TGTGCCAGCAGCCCCCGGACAGGGGCCCCGAGGGAGACCCAGTACTTC. This encodes CASSPRTGAPRETQYF.